The 5 T cell receptor gamma chains listed next were all sequenced from one sample in a study of γδ T cells in repeated Plasmodium falciparum infection (TCRdb year 2021). Vgamma9/Vdelta2+ and Vdelta2-negative gammadelta T cell populations were flow-sorted from peripheral blood mononuclear cells for bulk TCR repertoire analysis. Preparation of the library involved multiplex PCR. TCRdb names Illumina MiSeq as the instrument used. The public reads were reprocessed by TCRdb using CATT, and rows of matching DNA were later combined. Here the sample has approximately 30,000 gamma-chain clones; 1.4% occur a single time. Of the sample, just under 20% falls within the top ten clones. The specimen sequenced was gamma-delta T cells from blood. The origin of the receptors is a pool of human donors (malaria-infected and uninfected, not separated).

This clone has only a few counts. TCRdb records a much larger clone's protein for this DNA, with a difference at residue 7 that likely arises from a read error; the protein given is the translation of the DNA. The chain is built from TRGV9 and TRGJP. No J segment appears in TCRdb, so it was assigned here by matching the sequence to germline. The germline CDR1 and CDR2 sequences are GITISATS and ISYDGTV (reference sequence). Unmatched junction bases numbered 12, after V lost 2 bases and J lost 8 bases. The CDR3 has 18 residues. In DNA form, the CDR3 reads TGTGCCTTGTGGGAGGCGCTCGCGCCCAAGTTGGGCAAAAAAATCAAGGTATTT. This codes for CALWEALAPKLGKKIKVF.

This clone was counted ten times or more. The TCRdb protein, from a much larger clone, departs from this DNA's translation at residue 12, likely by read error; the protein shown derives from the DNA. This chain uses TRGV9 with TRGJ1 or TRGJ2. This CDR3 spans 14 amino acids. Germline loops: CDR1 GITISATS, CDR2 ISYDGTV (reference sequence). CDR3 in DNA: TGTGCCTTGTGGGAGGTGGGGAATTATTATAAGGAACTCTTT. Residues: CALWEVGNYYKELF.

A word on this clone: This DNA's translation differs at residue 4 from TCRdb's protein, which comes from a much larger clone; a read error is likely, and the protein shown is translated from the DNA. CDR3 DNA sequence: TGTGCCACCCGGGACCCCTATTATAAGAAACTCTTT. Its protein is CATRDPYYKKLF. The chain has TRGV8 and TRGJ1 or TRGJ2. TCRdb is silent on the J gene; assignment here came from matching the DNA to germline. This CDR3 is built from 12 residues. Germline lookup yields CDR1 VENAVY and CDR2 YDSYNSRV.

This clone has at least ten counts. The TCRdb record carries a much larger clone's protein, which differs from this DNA's translation at residue 13; a read error is the likely cause, and the protein listed here is the DNA translation. The CDR3 bases are TGTGCCTTGTGGGCGACTGAGTTGGGCAAAAAAATCAGGGTATTT. It translates to CALWATELGKKIRVF. The chain couples TRGV9 to TRGJP. The CDR3 runs to 15 residues. Germline values: CDR1 GITISATS, CDR2 ISYDGTV (reference sequence).

This clone was picked up many times. This chain joins TRGV4 and TRGJ1 or TRGJ2. The J gene, left out of TCRdb, was set here by checking the DNA against germline. Germline CDR1 and CDR2: EGSTGY and YDSYTSSV. This CDR3 is built from 11 residues. Unmatched junction bases numbered 5, after V lost 8 bases and J lost 4 bases. The CDR3 nucleotides are TGTGCCACCTACGAGTATTATAAGAAACTCTTT. Translating it yields CATYEYYKKLF.